This passage covers 23 T cell receptor beta chains from one sample sequenced in a study of early T cells in non-severe SARS-CoV-2 infection. Using its own MiXCR run on the 5' RACE reads, TCRdb lists one record per CDR3 protein. This table has roughly 68,000 distinct CDR3 sequences, 4.9% appearing once. The sequenced sample consisted of whole blood. The receptors come from an adult who was a healthcare worker with PCR-confirmed SARS-CoV-2 infection or an uninfected control (not recorded which).

This clonotype was seen only a few times. The V gene is TRBV20-1, the J gene TRBJ2-3, with unresolved D. The CDR3 extends over 13 amino acids. Trimming cost V 0 bases and J 9 bases, with 13 bases left between them. Germline loops: CDR1 DFQATT, CDR2 SNEGSKA (reference sequence). Written as DNA, the CDR3 is TGCAGTGCTAGAGAGGGTTTAGCCTGGACGCAGTATTTT. It yields the protein CSAREGLAWTQYF.

This clonotype was counted between two and nine times. The V call is TRBV7-2, the J call TRBJ2-3; D perhaps matches TRBD1 (6 bases). Germline V lookup: CDR1 SGHTA, CDR2 FQGNSA. This CDR3 contains 16 residues. Deletions cut 1 base from V and 3 bases from J, with 14 bases between. The CDR3 DNA follows: TGTGCCAGCAGCTTAGAGGGCAGGGGTAGAACAGATACGCAGTATTTT. This codes for CASSLEGRGRTDTQYF.

This clonotype was observed a few times. V gene TRBV7-9 combines with J gene TRBJ2-1; TRBD2 might be the D (5 bases). Germline V gives CDR1 SEHNR, CDR2 FQNEAQ (reference sequence). The CDR3 is made up of 14 amino acids. Deletions cut 5 bases from V and 10 bases from J, with 18 bases between. The DNA for the CDR3 is TGTGCCAGCAGCCTGCCGTCGGCGGGTGGCGAGCAGTTCTTC. Amino acids: CASSLPSAGGEQFF.

This clonotype occurred many times. The chain joins TRBV3-1 to TRBJ2-3; D uncertain. In germline, CDR1 is LGHDT, CDR2 YNNKEL (reference sequence). The CDR3 spans 11 residues. V was clipped by 7 bases and J by 4 bases, with 6 bases between them. The CDR3 DNA is TGTGCCAGCACGGCGGCAGATACGCAGTATTTT. This translates into CASTAADTQYF.

This clonotype appeared many times. The J gene is TRBJ2-3, the V gene TRBV10-2; TRBD2 matches at 9 bases. This CDR3 region has 15 residues. The germline V gene has CDR1 WSHSY and CDR2 SAAADI. V shed 3 bases, J shed 5 bases, and the junction held 6 bases outside the gene matches. In DNA, the CDR3 is TGCGCCAGCAGTGAAACGGGACTAGCTAGAGATACGCAGTATTTT. It yields the protein CASSETGLARDTQYF.

This clonotype was counted at least ten times. The chain couples TRBV27 to TRBJ1-2; D gene uncertain. The length of the CDR3 is 12 residues. Germline loops: CDR1 MNHEY, CDR2 SMNVEV (reference sequence). With 2 bases removed from V and 8 bases from J, the gap between germline ends came to 9 bases. The CDR3 DNA reads as TGTGCCAGCAGTTTAGGAGGGTTCGGCTACACCTTC. This sequence encodes CASSLGGFGYTF.

This clonotype occurred many times. The chain employs TRBV6-6 and TRBJ2-3, with TRBD2 matching 11 bases. V trimming: 5 bases; J trimming: 2 bases; junction bases outside the gene matches: 6. The CDR3 sequence is 16 residues long. Germline V lookup: CDR1 MNHNY, CDR2 SVGAGI (reference sequence). The CDR3 coding sequence is TGTGCCAGCAGTCCGACTAGCGGGGCCGTCACAGATACGCAGTATTTT. Protein product: CASSPTSGAVTDTQYF.

This clonotype was found a few times. This chain links TRBV2 with TRBJ2-1; 10 bases fit TRBD2. The CDR3 runs 15 residues. Per the germline V gene, CDR1 is SNHLY and CDR2 is FYNNEI. Trimming removed 4 bases from V and 3 bases from J; junction bases left unmatched: 3. Written as DNA, the CDR3 is TGTGCCAGCAGTGTAACTAGCGGGGACTACAATGAGCAGTTCTTC. Amino acid sequence: CASSVTSGDYNEQFF. Using reference TRBV2 and TRBJ2-1 for the parts outside the CDR3, the full variable domain is EPEVTQTPSHQVTQMGQEVILRCVPISNHLYFYWYRQILGQKVEFLVSFYNNEISEKSEIFDDQFSVERPDGSNFTLKIRSTKLEDSAMYFCASSVTSGDYNEQFFGPGTRLTVL.

The sample holds a few counts of this clonotype. A read error may account for a junction end that differs from germline. The chain employs TRBV5-1 and TRBJ2-3, with D tentatively TRBD2 (5 bases). CDR3 length: 14 residues. The germline V gene encodes CDR1 SGHRS and CDR2 YFSETQ. In DNA form, the CDR3 reads TGCGCCAGCAGCTTGGGTGCTAGCACAGATACGCAGTTTTTT. This sequence encodes CASSLGASTDTQFF.

This clonotype was recorded many times. This chain joins TRBV12-3 or TRBV12-4 and TRBJ1-5, with D possibly being TRBD1 (6 bases). The V end lost 3 bases, the J end lost 7 bases, and 10 bases lay between the germline ends. The CDR3 is 13 residues long. CDR3 DNA sequence: TGTGCCAGCAGTTTTGGTGGGGGCCAGCCCCAGCATTTT. Protein product: CASSFGGGQPQHF.

This clonotype was picked up one time. An end of the junction differs from the germline gene, which may be a read error. J is TRBJ1-2 and V is TRBV5-1, with D possibly matching TRBD1 (5 bases). The CDR3 runs to 13 residues. The germline V gene encodes CDR1 SGHRS and CDR2 YFSETQ. This CDR3 reads CASSLEGVAGHTF. The CDR3 nucleotides read TGCGCCAGCAGCTTGGAAGGGGTAGCTGGCCACACCTTC.

Ten or more counts support this clonotype. The junction does not match germline at one end; this may be a read error. The J gene is TRBJ1-1, the V gene TRBV7-3, with unresolved D. The germline CDR1 and CDR2 sequences are SGHTA and FQGTGA. The CDR3 runs to 13 residues. This chain's CDR3 is CASSPTRNSEAFF. CDR3 in DNA: TGTGCCAGCAGCCCCACAAGGAACTCTGAAGCTTTCTTT. Together with reference TRBV7-3 and TRBJ1-1, the CDR3 gives the full variable domain: GAGVSQTPSNKVTEKGKYVELRCDPISGHTALYWYRQSLGQGPEFLIYFQGTGAADDSGLPNDRFFAVRPEGSVSTLKIQRTERGDSAVYLCASSPTRNSEAFFGQGTRLTVV.

The chain links TRBV6-7 to TRBJ1-1, with 7 bases aligning to TRBD1. TRBV6-7 is given ORF status, its function remaining uncertain. V dropped 3 bases and J dropped 2; count of bases not matched to a gene: 6. The CDR3 loop spans 15 amino acids. The CDR3 nucleotides are TGTGCCAGCAGTTATAGGACAGGAAAAAACACTGAAGCTTTCTTT. This sequence encodes CASSYRTGKNTEAFF.

The V gene is TRBV25-1, the J gene TRBJ1-4; D remains unclear. Germline CDR1 reads MGHDK; CDR2 reads SYGVNS. V was cut by 4 bases and J by 4 bases, with 10 bases left in between. The CDR3 contains 14 residues. CDR3 DNA sequence: TGTGCCAGCAGTGTACATCCCAATAATGAAAAACTGTTTTTT. This encodes CASSVHPNNEKLFF.

This clonotype was picked up a small number of times. The CDR3: CASSLSRRLNEAFF. The CDR3 DNA reads as TGTGCCAGCAGTTTATCGCGGAGGCTTAATGAAGCTTTCTTT. The rearrangement links TRBV12-3 or TRBV12-4 to TRBJ1-1, with D unclear. V gave up 2 bases and J gave up 7 bases, with 14 bases separating them. CDR3 length equals 14 residues.

This clonotype came up many times. The V call is TRBV29-1, the J call TRBJ2-7; no reliable D call. CDR1 and CDR2 from the germline V gene are SQVTM and ANQGSEA. This CDR3 region has 11 residues. V was pared by 0 bases and J by 4 bases, with 4 bases between. The CDR3 nucleotides read TGCAGCGTTGAAGAAGTTTACGAGCAGTACTTC. Protein: CSVEEVYEQYF.

The chain combines TRBV24-1 with TRBJ1-2, with D possibly TRBD1 on 5 matching bases. Trimming removed 1 base from V and 8 bases from J, with 13 bases in between. The CDR3 runs 14 residues. Germline V gives CDR1 KGHDR, CDR2 SFDVKD. The CDR3 DNA is TGTGCCACCAGTGATTTTACAGGTCGTTGGGGCTACACCTTC. Translation gives CATSDFTGRWGYTF.

The chain recombines TRBV27 with TRBJ2-7; maybe TRBD2 (6 bases). From germline, CDR1 is MNHEY and CDR2 SMNVEV (reference sequence). V was shortened by 1 base and J by 1 base, with 17 bases between the two germline ends. This CDR3 is 17 amino acids long. CDR3 residues: CASSLFPGTAKSYEQYF. The CDR3 DNA is TGTGCCAGCAGTTTATTCCCGGGGACTGCCAAATCCTACGAGCAGTACTTC.

This clonotype was seen many times. The CDR3 sequence: CASSSDGSNQPQHF. DNA for the CDR3: TGTGCCAGCAGCTCGGACGGTAGCAATCAGCCCCAGCATTTT. The chain joins TRBV7-9 to TRBJ1-5, with D unclear. V dropped 4 bases and J dropped 0 bases, with 7 bases sitting between them. This CDR3 has 14 residues. CDR1 and CDR2 (germline): SEHNR, FQNEAQ (reference sequence).

This clonotype was found many times. The chain recombines TRBV10-2 with TRBJ1-5, with 7 bases identical to TRBD1. The CDR3 loop spans 14 amino acids. Germline assignment: CDR1 WSHSY and CDR2 SAAADI. Trimming cost V 4 bases and J 5 bases; bases outside gene matches: 5. In DNA form, the CDR3 reads TGCGCCAGCAGTGGGACAGGAGCGGATCAGCCCCAGCATTTT. It encodes CASSGTGADQPQHF.

This clonotype was detected ten times or more. The chain combines TRBV27 with TRBJ1-4; no reliable D call. Germline assignment: CDR1 MNHEY and CDR2 SMNVEV (reference sequence). The CDR3 has 13 amino acids. V was clipped by 5 bases and J by 4 bases, with 8 bases between them. The CDR3 region has the DNA TGTGCCAGCAGTCCAGGCTTTAATGAAAAACTGTTTTTT. Encoded protein: CASSPGFNEKLFF.

Here the CDR3 DNA reads TGTGCCAGCAGCTCAAAGACAGGGAACAATGAGCAGTTCTTC. This translates into CASSSKTGNNEQFF. The chain employs TRBV7-6 and TRBJ2-1; the match to TRBD1 covers 7 bases. The CDR3 is 14 amino acids. Germline V CDR1 and CDR2: SGHVS, FNYEAQ. V was clipped by 4 bases and J by 5 bases; unmatched bases: 5.

V gene TRBV6-1 combines with J gene TRBJ1-2; D is possibly TRBD1 (6 bases). Trimming left V 2 bases short and J 1 base short, with 14 bases between. Germline values: CDR1 MNHNS, CDR2 SASEGT. CDR3 size: 16 residues. The CDR3 nucleotides read TGTGCCAGCAGTGAATTTATCCGGACAGATAACTATGGCTACACCTTC. It yields the protein CASSEFIRTDNYGYTF.